This TCR beta chain was profiled in a study of T cell repertoires in cytomegalovirus infection. Study-wide background: CMV infection plus the matching HLA type was flagged by public TCR beta signatures.

General study points: Cumulated frequencies of public TCR beta families served to identify carriers of CMV plus the relevant HLA. The ex vivo response was dominated by HLA-C-restricted CMV-specific TCR beta clonotypes.

One entry per CDR3 protein results from TCRdb running MiXCR on the reads. The data hold 350,000 to 500,000 distinct CDR3 sequences, with approximately 32% observed a single time. Comment on this clonotype: Antigen specificity is unknown.

Sequencing was performed on PBMCs. This sequence was found in a human donor in good health (CMV status not recorded). Some clones in this sample may be carry-over from other donors' samples.

DNA for the CDR3: TGCGCCAGCAGCTTGGGGTGGAGGGGAAACACCGGGGAGCTGTTTTTT. Protein sequence: CASSLGWRGNTGELFF. The J gene is TRBJ2-2, the V gene TRBV5-1; TRBD2 might be the D (6 bases). The CDR3 contains 16 residues. CDR1 and CDR2 from the germline V gene are SGHRS and YFSETQ. Trimming shortened V by 0 bases and J by 2 bases, and 11 bases separated the two germline ends.